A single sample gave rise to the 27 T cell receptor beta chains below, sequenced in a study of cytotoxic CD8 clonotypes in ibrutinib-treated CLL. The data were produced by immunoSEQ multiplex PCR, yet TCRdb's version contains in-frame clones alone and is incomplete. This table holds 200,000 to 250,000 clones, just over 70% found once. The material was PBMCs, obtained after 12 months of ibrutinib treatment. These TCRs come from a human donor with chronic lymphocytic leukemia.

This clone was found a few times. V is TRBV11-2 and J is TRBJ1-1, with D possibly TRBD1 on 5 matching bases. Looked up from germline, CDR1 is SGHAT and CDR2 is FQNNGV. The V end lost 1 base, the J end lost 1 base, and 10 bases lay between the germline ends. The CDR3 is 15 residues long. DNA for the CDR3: TGTGCCAGCAGCTTAGGGGTGGGGCGGAACACTGAAGCTTTCTTT. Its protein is CASSLGVGRNTEAFF.

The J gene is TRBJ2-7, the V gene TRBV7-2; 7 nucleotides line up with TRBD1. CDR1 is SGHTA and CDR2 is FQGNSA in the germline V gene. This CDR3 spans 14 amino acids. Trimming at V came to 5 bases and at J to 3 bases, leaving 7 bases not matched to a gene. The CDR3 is CASSPGYRGYEQYF. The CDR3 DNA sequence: TGTGCCAGCAGCCCAGGGTACAGGGGCTACGAGCAGTACTTC.

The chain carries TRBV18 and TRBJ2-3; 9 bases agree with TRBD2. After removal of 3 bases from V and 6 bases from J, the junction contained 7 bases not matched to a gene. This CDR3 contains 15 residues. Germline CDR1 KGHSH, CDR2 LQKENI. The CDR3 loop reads CASSPVSGGDDTQYF. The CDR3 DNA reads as TGTGCCAGCTCACCCGTTAGCGGGGGAGATGATACGCAGTATTTT.

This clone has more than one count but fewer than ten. CDR3 coding DNA: TGTGCCAGCAGCTTGGACAGAAGGAACACTGAAGCTTTCTTT. It is translated as CASSLDRRNTEAFF. V gene TRBV11-1 combines with J gene TRBJ1-1; a weak D match, TRBD1 (6 bases). The CDR3 runs 14 residues. Trimming shortened V by 3 bases and J by 1 base, and 9 bases separated the two germline ends. CDR1 is SGHAT, CDR2 FQDESV, per germline (reference sequence).

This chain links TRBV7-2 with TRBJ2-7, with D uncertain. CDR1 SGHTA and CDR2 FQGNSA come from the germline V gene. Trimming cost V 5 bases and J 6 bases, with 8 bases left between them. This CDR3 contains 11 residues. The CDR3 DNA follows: TGTGCCAGCAGCGACCCTACCGAGCAGTACTTC. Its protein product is CASSDPTEQYF.

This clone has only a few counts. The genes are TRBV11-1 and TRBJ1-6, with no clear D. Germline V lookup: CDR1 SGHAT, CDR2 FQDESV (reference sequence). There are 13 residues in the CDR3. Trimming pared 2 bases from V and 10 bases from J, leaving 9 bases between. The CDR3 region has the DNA TGTGCCAGCAGCTTACTCGCCCTATCACCCCTCCACTTT. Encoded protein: CASSLLALSPLHF.

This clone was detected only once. This chain's CDR3 is CASSLEGLDGYTF. CDR3 in DNA: TGTGCCAGCAGCTTAGAGGGATTAGATGGCTACACCTTC. J is TRBJ1-2 and V is TRBV7-9; no firm D call. Trimming removed 1 base from V and 6 bases from J, with 9 bases in between. CDR1 SEHNR and CDR2 FQNEAQ come from the germline V gene (reference sequence). CDR3 length: 13 amino acids.

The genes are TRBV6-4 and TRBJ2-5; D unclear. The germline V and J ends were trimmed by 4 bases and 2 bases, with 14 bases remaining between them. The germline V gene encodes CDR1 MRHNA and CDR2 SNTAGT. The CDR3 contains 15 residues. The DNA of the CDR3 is TGTGCCAGCAGTGTAGTGGCAGGAAGACAAGAGACCCAGTACTTC. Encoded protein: CASSVVAGRQETQYF.

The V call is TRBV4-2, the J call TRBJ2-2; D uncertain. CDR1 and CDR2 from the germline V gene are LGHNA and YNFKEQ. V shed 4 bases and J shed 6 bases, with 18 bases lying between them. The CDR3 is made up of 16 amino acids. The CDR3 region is CASSPDPPLFSGELFF. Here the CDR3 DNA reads TGTGCCAGCAGCCCAGACCCACCTCTCTTTTCCGGGGAGCTGTTTTTT.

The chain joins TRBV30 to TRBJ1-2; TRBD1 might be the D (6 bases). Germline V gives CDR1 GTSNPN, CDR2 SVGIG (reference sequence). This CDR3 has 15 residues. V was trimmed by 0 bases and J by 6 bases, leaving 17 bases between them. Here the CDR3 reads CAWSVLPGAMNGYTF. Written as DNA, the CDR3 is TGTGCCTGGAGTGTACTCCCGGGGGCGATGAATGGCTACACCTTC.

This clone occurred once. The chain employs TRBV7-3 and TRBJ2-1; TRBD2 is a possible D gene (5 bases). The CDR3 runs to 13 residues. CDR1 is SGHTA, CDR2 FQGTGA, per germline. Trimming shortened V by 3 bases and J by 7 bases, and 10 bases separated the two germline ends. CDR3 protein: CASSFNPGNEQFF. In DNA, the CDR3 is TGTGCCAGCAGCTTCAACCCGGGGAATGAGCAGTTCTTC.

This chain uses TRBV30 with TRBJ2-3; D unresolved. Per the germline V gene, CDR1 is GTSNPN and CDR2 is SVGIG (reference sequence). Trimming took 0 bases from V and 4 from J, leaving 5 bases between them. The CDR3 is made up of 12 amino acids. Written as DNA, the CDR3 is TGTGCCTGGAGTGTTTTGGCAGATACGCAGTATTTT. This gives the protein CAWSVLADTQYF.

CDR3 in amino acids: CASSPRGQNTEAFF. The CDR3 DNA sequence: TGCGCCAGCAGCCCCAGGGGGCAGAACACTGAAGCTTTCTTT. The J gene is TRBJ1-1, the V gene TRBV10-2; TRBD1 aligns across 8 bases. The CDR3 length is 14 residues. Losses at the gene ends were 6 bases for V and 1 base for J; bases not matched to a gene: 4. Germline CDR1 is WSHSY and CDR2 is SAAADI.

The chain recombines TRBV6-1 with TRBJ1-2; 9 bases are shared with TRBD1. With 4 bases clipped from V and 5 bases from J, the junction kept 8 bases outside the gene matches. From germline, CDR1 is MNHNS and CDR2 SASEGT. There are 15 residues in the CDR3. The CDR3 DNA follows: TGTGCCAGCAGTGCAGTCACAGGGGGCACATATGGCTACACCTTC. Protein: CASSAVTGGTYGYTF.

CDR3 nucleotide sequence: TGCGCCAGCAGCGAAGCCGGGACTAACTATGGCTACACCTTC. Amino acids: CASSEAGTNYGYTF. The chain combines TRBV4-1 with TRBJ1-2; D gene ambiguous. CDR1 is MGHRA, CDR2 YSYEKL, per germline. This CDR3 is 14 amino acids long. V was shortened by 5 bases and J by 0 bases, with 10 bases between the two germline ends.

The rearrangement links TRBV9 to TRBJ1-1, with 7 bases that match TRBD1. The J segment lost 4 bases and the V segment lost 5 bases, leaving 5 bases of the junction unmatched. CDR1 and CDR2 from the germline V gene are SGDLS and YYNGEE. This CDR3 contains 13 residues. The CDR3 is CASRATGRTEAFF. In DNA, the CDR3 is TGTGCCAGCAGAGCGACAGGGCGCACTGAAGCTTTCTTT. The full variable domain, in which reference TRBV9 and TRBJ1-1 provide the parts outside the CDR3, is DSGVTQTPKHLITATGQRVTLRCSPRSGDLSVYWYQQSLDQGLQFLIQYYNGEERAKGNILERFSAQQFPDLHSELNLSSLELGDSALYFCASRATGRTEAFFGQGTRLTVV.

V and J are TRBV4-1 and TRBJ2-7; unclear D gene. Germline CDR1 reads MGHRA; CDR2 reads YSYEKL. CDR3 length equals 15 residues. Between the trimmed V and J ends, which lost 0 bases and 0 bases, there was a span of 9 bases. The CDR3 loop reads CASSQDPVFSYEQYF. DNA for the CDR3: TGCGCCAGCAGCCAAGATCCAGTCTTCTCCTACGAGCAGTACTTC.

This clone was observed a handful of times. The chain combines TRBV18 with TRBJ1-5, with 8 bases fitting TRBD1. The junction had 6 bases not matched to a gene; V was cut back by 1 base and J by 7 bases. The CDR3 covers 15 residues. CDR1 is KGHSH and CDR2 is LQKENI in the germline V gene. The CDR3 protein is CASSPLPGGGQPQHF. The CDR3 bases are TGTGCCAGCTCACCACTCCCAGGGGGCGGGCAGCCCCAGCATTTT.

The CDR3 bases are TGTGCCAGCAGCTTGACTAGCGGGATTTACTCCTACGAGCAGTACTTC. Residues: CASSLTSGIYSYEQYF. V gene TRBV7-8 combines with J gene TRBJ2-7; 11 bases fit TRBD2. The CDR3 runs to 16 residues. Germline assignment: CDR1 SGHVS and CDR2 FQNEAQ. V trimming: 3 bases; J trimming: 0 bases; junction bases outside the gene matches: 4.

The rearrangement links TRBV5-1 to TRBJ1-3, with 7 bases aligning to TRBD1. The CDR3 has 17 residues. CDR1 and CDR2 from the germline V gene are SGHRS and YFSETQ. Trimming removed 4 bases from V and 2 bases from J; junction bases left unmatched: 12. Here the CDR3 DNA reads TGCGCCAGCAGCCACATTTCCTCAACAGGGGCTGGAAACACCATATATTTT. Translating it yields CASSHISSTGAGNTIYF. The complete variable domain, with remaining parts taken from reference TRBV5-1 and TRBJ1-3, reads KAGVTQTPRYLIKTRGQQVTLSCSPISGHRSVSWYQQTPGQGLQFLFEYFSETQRNKGNFPGRFSGRQFSNSRSEMNVSTLELGDSALYLCASSHISSTGAGNTIYFGEGSWLTVV.

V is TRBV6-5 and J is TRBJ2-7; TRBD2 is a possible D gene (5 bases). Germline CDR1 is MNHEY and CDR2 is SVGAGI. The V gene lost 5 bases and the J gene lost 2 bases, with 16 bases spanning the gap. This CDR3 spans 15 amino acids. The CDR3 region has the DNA TGTGCCAGCAGTAACCGGGCAGACTATCCCTACGAGCAGTACTTC. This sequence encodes CASSNRADYPYEQYF.

The CDR3 loop reads CASSLEEPTYEQYF. CDR3 sequence (DNA): TGCGCCAGCAGCTTGGAGGAGCCTACCTACGAGCAGTACTTC. The chain couples TRBV5-1 to TRBJ2-7; no clear D gene. Germline V gene sequence: CDR1 SGHRS, CDR2 YFSETQ. The CDR3 has 14 residues. Between the trimmed V and J ends, which lost 0 bases and 2 bases, there was a span of 9 bases.

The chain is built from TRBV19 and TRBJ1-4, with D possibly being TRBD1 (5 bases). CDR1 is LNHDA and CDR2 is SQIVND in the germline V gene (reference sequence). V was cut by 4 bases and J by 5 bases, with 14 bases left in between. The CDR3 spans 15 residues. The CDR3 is CASSRGTGTNEKLFF. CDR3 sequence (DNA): TGTGCCAGTAGTAGGGGAACAGGTACCAATGAAAAACTGTTTTTT.

The CDR3 sequence: CASSQYRGNSGNTIYF. CDR3 DNA: TGCGCCAGCAGCCAGTACAGGGGTAACTCTGGAAACACCATATATTTT. This chain connects TRBV4-1 to TRBJ1-3; 7 nucleotides agree with TRBD1. CDR3 length: 16 amino acids. Germline lookup yields CDR1 MGHRA and CDR2 YSYEKL. Germline trimming cut 3 bases from V and 0 bases from J; bases unmatched to any gene: 5.

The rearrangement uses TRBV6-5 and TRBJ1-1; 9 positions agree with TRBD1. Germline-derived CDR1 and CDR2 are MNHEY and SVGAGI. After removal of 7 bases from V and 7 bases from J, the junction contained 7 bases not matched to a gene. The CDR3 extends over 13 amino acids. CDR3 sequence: CASNKNRGLEAFF. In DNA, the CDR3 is TGTGCCAGCAATAAGAACAGGGGGCTTGAAGCTTTCTTT.

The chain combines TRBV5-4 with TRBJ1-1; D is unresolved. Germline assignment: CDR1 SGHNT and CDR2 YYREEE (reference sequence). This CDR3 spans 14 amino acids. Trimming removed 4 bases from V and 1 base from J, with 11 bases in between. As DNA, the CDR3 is TGTGCCAGCAGCGCGGAGCCATCGAACACTGAAGCTTTCTTT. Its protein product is CASSAEPSNTEAFF.

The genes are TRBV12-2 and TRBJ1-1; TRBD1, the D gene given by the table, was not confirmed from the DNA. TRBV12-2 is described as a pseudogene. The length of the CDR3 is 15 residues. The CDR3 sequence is CASRLSGDADTEAFF. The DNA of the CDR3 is TGTGCAAGTCGCTTGTCAGGGGATGCTGACACTGAAGCTTTCTTT.